This T cell receptor (beta chain) was recovered during a study of T cell changes during pregnancy in multiple sclerosis. The method was immunoSEQ multiplex PCR; TCRdb's version includes in-frame clones alone and lacks a portion of them. The sample lists roughly 38,000 clones; about 90% were seen once. Germline trimming cut 4 bases from V and 3 bases from J; bases unmatched to any gene: 6. This CDR3 is built from 15 residues. Germline loops: CDR1 LNHNV, CDR2 YYDKDF (reference sequence). This receptor was obtained from a female donor in good health, enrolled as a control in a pregnancy study. The genes are TRBV15 and TRBJ1-3; 7 nucleotides match TRBD1. The sample here was CD4+ T cells from peripheral blood mononuclear cells, taken in the second trimester of pregnancy. Here the CDR3 reads CATSKTGKYGNTIYF. The CDR3 DNA reads as TGTGCCACCAGCAAGACAGGGAAGTATGGAAACACCATATATTTT.